Listed below are T cell receptor beta chains from one sample, sequenced in a study of blood T cell repertoires in COVID-19. Some clones are missing from TCRdb's copy, which holds only in-frame ones; the method was immunoSEQ multiplex PCR. Of some 42,000 clones listed, around 89% are singletons. Sequenced material: peripheral blood. Receptors originate from a man aged 50-59 years with active COVID-19. Both conserved end residues are trimmed from each CDR3. The D gene is left open where the match is weak.

j_gene: TRBJ2-1; d_gene: TRBD2; v_gene: TRBV20-1; CDR3aa: SASGTSGYNEQF
j_gene: TRBJ2-1; d_gene: TRBD2; v_gene: TRBV7-3; CDR3aa: ASSIAGGPYGNEQF
j_gene: TRBJ1-3; d_gene: NA; v_gene: TRBV10-3; CDR3aa: AISDRDTIY
j_gene: TRBJ1-1; d_gene: NA; v_gene: TRBV9; CDR3aa: ASSAGLNTEAF
j_gene: TRBJ2-6; d_gene: NA; v_gene: TRBV15; CDR3aa: ATSRAGVITGANVLT
j_gene: TRBJ2-7; d_gene: NA; v_gene: TRBV7-9; CDR3aa: ASSQDYAQEQY
j_gene: TRBJ2-1; d_gene: TRBD2; v_gene: TRBV5-8; CDR3aa: ASSLGLAGGDNEQF
j_gene: TRBJ2-1; d_gene: TRBD1; v_gene: TRBV5-1; CDR3aa: ASSLVQGQYNEQF
j_gene: TRBJ2-1; d_gene: TRBD1; v_gene: TRBV7-3; CDR3aa: ASSLRDRGIYEQF
j_gene: TRBJ2-7; d_gene: TRBD1; v_gene: TRBV5-4; CDR3aa: ASSSDRGEQY
j_gene: TRBJ2-2; d_gene: NA; v_gene: TRBV5-4; CDR3aa: ASSSSARGNTGELF
j_gene: TRBJ2-5; d_gene: NA; v_gene: TRBV13; CDR3aa: ASSLGLNPGQY
j_gene: TRBJ2-2; d_gene: NA; v_gene: TRBV5-1; CDR3aa: ASSPGHNTGELF
j_gene: TRBJ1-6; d_gene: TRBD1; v_gene: TRBV6-5; CDR3aa: ASSSGTVYSLH
j_gene: TRBJ1-5; d_gene: TRBD1; v_gene: TRBV15; CDR3aa: ATSRDRGQVLRQPQH
j_gene: TRBJ2-3; d_gene: TRBD2; v_gene: TRBV7-2; CDR3aa: ASSLVVAAGGPYTDTQY
j_gene: TRBJ2-7; d_gene: TRBD2; v_gene: TRBV11-2; CDR3aa: ASSPQKGGQQY
j_gene: TRBJ1-1; d_gene: NA; v_gene: TRBV7-2; CDR3aa: ASSLKEGGGSTEAF
j_gene: TRBJ1-2; d_gene: NA; v_gene: TRBV6-2/TRBV6-3; CDR3aa: ASSLEEHYGYT
j_gene: TRBJ1-5; d_gene: NA; v_gene: TRBV5-1; CDR3aa: ASSPGDSNQPQH
j_gene: TRBJ1-2; d_gene: TRBD1; v_gene: TRBV10-3; CDR3aa: AISAGTDHHGYT
j_gene: TRBJ2-3; d_gene: NA; v_gene: TRBV14; CDR3aa: ASSQDIQGTQY
j_gene: TRBJ1-5; d_gene: NA; v_gene: TRBV7-2; CDR3aa: ASSFWSEAYSNQPQH
j_gene: TRBJ2-3; d_gene: NA; v_gene: TRBV5-1; CDR3aa: ASTLTGDIGTDTQY
j_gene: TRBJ1-2; d_gene: TRBD1; v_gene: TRBV7-9; CDR3aa: ASSLGTGRGYT
j_gene: TRBJ1-4; d_gene: TRBD1; v_gene: TRBV4-1; CDR3aa: ASSLLPGQGGSREKLF
j_gene: TRBJ1-5; d_gene: NA; v_gene: TRBV5-1; CDR3aa: ASSPGGVGPQH
j_gene: TRBJ1-1; d_gene: NA; v_gene: TRBV19; CDR3aa: AGSGRFGAF
j_gene: TRBJ1-5; d_gene: NA; v_gene: TRBV10-2; CDR3aa: ASSESGGLPNFSNQPQH
j_gene: TRBJ1-5; d_gene: TRBD1; v_gene: TRBV12-3/TRBV12-4; CDR3aa: ASSGQGQPQH